These 27 T cell receptor beta chains were sequenced from one sample in a study of T cell responses to AZD1222 COVID-19 vaccine. Assay used: immunoSEQ multiplex PCR; TCRdb lists only in-frame clones, some missing. The table shows about 84,000 clones, with more than 80% occurring only once. Material: peripheral blood, obtained on day 0 of AZD1222 vaccination. These TCRs come from an adult in good health.

This chain links TRBV28 with TRBJ1-2, with 7 bases fitting TRBD1. Germline CDR1 and CDR2: MDHEN and SYDVKM. The CDR3 covers 13 residues. Trimming removed 3 bases from V and 7 bases from J; junction bases left unmatched: 5. CDR3 coding DNA: TGTGCCAGCAGTTTCCTGACAGGGTTTGGCTACACCTTC. This translates into CASSFLTGFGYTF.

The chain recombines TRBV11-2 with TRBJ2-2, with 9 bases lining up with TRBD1. The length of the CDR3 is 16 residues. Trimming cost V 3 bases and J 7 bases; bases outside gene matches: 9. Germline lookup yields CDR1 SGHAT and CDR2 FQNNGV. The CDR3 sequence: CASSLAIRTGDGELFF. In DNA, the CDR3 is TGTGCCAGCAGCTTGGCCATCCGGACAGGGGACGGGGAGCTGTTTTTT.

The chain is built from TRBV6-5 and TRBJ1-2, with TRBD1 matching over 9 bases. Germline CDR1 MNHEY, CDR2 SVGAGI. The CDR3 is made up of 13 amino acids. J gave up 8 bases and V 8 bases, and 9 bases lay outside the gene matches. This CDR3 reads CASRDRVEEGYTF. Written as DNA, the CDR3 is TGTGCCAGCCGGGACAGGGTCGAAGAAGGCTACACCTTC.

This sequence joins TRBV11-2 and TRBJ1-3, with D unclear. V was cut by 3 bases and J by 5 bases, with 8 bases left in between. The length of the CDR3 is 13 residues. Germline loops: CDR1 SGHAT, CDR2 FQNNGV. The CDR3 DNA reads TGTGCCAGCAGCTTCTCCCCCCGAAACACCATATATTTT. Its protein is CASSFSPRNTIYF.

This clone has just one count. The V call is TRBV28, the J call TRBJ1-5, with TRBD1 identical over 8 bases. V was pared by 8 bases and J by 0 bases, with 12 bases of the junction left unmatched. Germline values: CDR1 MDHEN, CDR2 SYDVKM. This CDR3 has 17 residues. The DNA for the CDR3 is TGTGCCAGCGTTTTGGACAGGGCCCTATATAGCAATCAGCCCCAGCATTTT. Its protein product is CASVLDRALYSNQPQHF.

As for this clone: This CDR3 is also generated by other DNA sequences in the sample. V gene TRBV9 combines with J gene TRBJ2-7; 12 bases match TRBD2. The CDR3 contains 14 residues. Germline lookup yields CDR1 SGDLS and CDR2 YYNGEE. After removal of 2 bases from V and 4 bases from J, the junction contained 1 base not matched to a gene. Written as DNA, the CDR3 is TGTGCCAGCAGCGTCGGACTAGCGGGGTACGAGCAGTACTTC. Encoded protein: CASSVGLAGYEQYF.

The genes are TRBV18 and TRBJ1-1; tentatively, D is TRBD1 (5 bases). V shed 3 bases and J shed 5 bases, with 13 bases lying between them. This CDR3 contains 14 residues. From germline, CDR1 is KGHSH and CDR2 LQKENI. CDR3 bases: TGTGCCAGCTCACCCAGGGAAGGTCAAACTGAAGCTTTCTTT. This sequence encodes CASSPREGQTEAFF.

This chain links TRBV9 with TRBJ2-7; 8 bases fit TRBD2. The CDR3 contains 15 residues. CDR1 and CDR2 from the germline V gene are SGDLS and YYNGEE. V lost 2 bases, J lost 0 bases, and 4 bases stayed unmatched. The CDR3 coding sequence is TGTGCCAGCAGCGTGGATAGCGGGGCCTCCTACGAGCAGTACTTC. Amino acids: CASSVDSGASYEQYF.

The rearrangement joins TRBV3-1 (or the pseudogene TRBV3-2) to TRBJ2-4; 8 nucleotides line up with TRBD1. CDR1 LGHDT and CDR2 YNNKEL come from the germline V gene (reference sequence). The CDR3 sequence is 15 residues long. V trimming: 0 bases; J trimming: 7 bases; junction bases outside the gene matches: 5. The CDR3 DNA follows: TGTGCCAGCAGCCAAGAGAGGACAGGGTGGAACATTCAGTACTTC. The encoded protein is CASSQERTGWNIQYF.

The V call is TRBV2, the J call TRBJ1-5; D remains ambiguous. The ends were cut back, 4 bases at V and 1 base at J, with 8 bases in the middle. The CDR3 is 14 residues long. The germline gives CDR1 SNHLY, CDR2 FYNNEI. The CDR3: CASSGSVSNQPQHF. DNA of the CDR3: TGTGCCAGCAGTGGTTCAGTCAGCAATCAGCCCCAGCATTTT. The full variable domain, completed using reference TRBV2 and TRBJ1-5, is EPEVTQTPSHQVTQMGQEVILRCVPISNHLYFYWYRQILGQKVEFLVSFYNNEISEKSEIFDDQFSVERPDGSNFTLKIRSTKLEDSAMYFCASSGSVSNQPQHFGDGTRLSIL.

This chain links TRBV29-1 with TRBJ2-2; D tentatively fits TRBD1 or TRBD2 (5 bases each). Germline CDR1 is SQVTM and CDR2 is ANQGSEA. Trimming took off 6 bases at V and 5 bases at J, with 16 bases between the two ends. The CDR3 consists of 14 residues. The CDR3: CSVWDERGTGELFF. The CDR3 coding sequence is TGCAGCGTCTGGGACGAGAGGGGTACCGGGGAGCTGTTTTTT.

V usage is TRBV20-1 and J usage is TRBJ2-7; unclear D gene. V was pared by 3 bases and J by 9 bases, with 18 bases between. The CDR3 loop spans 13 amino acids. Germline V lookup: CDR1 DFQATT, CDR2 SNEGSKA (reference sequence). The CDR3 here is CSASPPAEDGQYF. The CDR3 nucleotides are TGCAGTGCTAGTCCCCCCGCGGAAGACGGGCAGTACTTC.

This sequence joins TRBV2 and TRBJ1-5; 10 bases are shared with TRBD1. Losses at the gene ends were 5 bases for V and 7 bases for J; bases not matched to a gene: 8. The CDR3 covers 15 residues. CDR1 and CDR2 from the germline V gene are SNHLY and FYNNEI. This CDR3 reads CASSYGQGEGQPQHF. The CDR3 DNA reads as TGTGCCAGCAGTTATGGACAGGGGGAAGGACAGCCCCAGCATTTT. Filled out from reference TRBV2 and TRBJ1-5, the complete variable domain reads EPEVTQTPSHQVTQMGQEVILRCVPISNHLYFYWYRQILGQKVEFLVSFYNNEISEKSEIFDDQFSVERPDGSNFTLKIRSTKLEDSAMYFCASSYGQGEGQPQHFGDGTRLSIL.

The chain has TRBV2 and TRBJ1-5, with TRBD1 identical over 7 bases. CDR3 length equals 14 residues. Germline CDR1 reads SNHLY; CDR2 reads FYNNEI. V lost 5 bases and J lost 3; bases outside the gene matches: 4. CDR3 sequence reads: CASSRQGHNQPQHF. CDR3 DNA sequence: TGTGCCAGCAGTAGACAGGGCCACAATCAGCCCCAGCATTTT.

The chain links TRBV4-3 to TRBJ2-4; the match to TRBD2 covers 8 bases. Per the germline V gene, CDR1 is LGHNA and CDR2 is YSLEER. The CDR3 contains 16 residues. Trimming took 1 base from V and 3 from J; bases not matched to a gene: 5. Here the CDR3 reads CASSQGLASVKNIQYF. Written as DNA, the CDR3 is TGCGCCAGCAGCCAAGGACTAGCGTCGGTCAAAAACATTCAGTACTTC.

In its sample, this clone was seen once. The chain has TRBV28 and TRBJ2-3; a weak D match, TRBD1 (5 bases). V was clipped by 5 bases and J by 3 bases, with 15 bases between them. The CDR3 covers 15 residues. The germline CDR1 and CDR2 sequences are MDHEN and SYDVKM. For the CDR3, the DNA is TGTGCCAGCAGTCCCCGGACATATGTAACAGATACGCAGTATTTT. It yields the protein CASSPRTYVTDTQYF.

The V call is TRBV7-2, the J call TRBJ1-5, with D possibly TRBD1 on 5 matching bases. The V and J ends lost 2 bases and 2 bases respectively, with 7 bases between them. Germline assignment: CDR1 SGHTA and CDR2 FQGNSA. This CDR3 is built from 14 residues. CDR3 DNA: TGTGCCAGCAGCTTACGGGACGGCAATCAGCCCCAGCATTTT. Translated: CASSLRDGNQPQHF.

The chain employs TRBV5-1 and TRBJ2-2, with 14 bases aligning to TRBD2. From germline, CDR1 is SGHRS and CDR2 YFSETQ. The CDR3 sequence is 16 residues long. The V segment lost 3 bases and the J segment 7 bases; nucleotides outside the gene matches: 5. CDR3 coding DNA: TGCGCCAGCAGCTCTGGACTAGCGGGAGGTGGCGGGGAGCTGTTTTTT. This codes for CASSSGLAGGGGELFF.

This sequence joins TRBV11-1 and TRBJ2-7, with D possibly TRBD1 on 6 matching bases. The CDR3 consists of 14 residues. V lost 2 bases to trimming and J lost 0 bases, with 8 bases between them. Germline loops: CDR1 SGHAT, CDR2 FQDESV (reference sequence). This CDR3 is CASSLFRGSYEQYF. The CDR3 coding sequence is TGTGCCAGCAGCTTATTCAGGGGCTCCTACGAGCAGTACTTC.

The count of this clone is one. The J gene is TRBJ1-2, the V gene TRBV28; D may be TRBD1 (5 bases). The germline gives CDR1 MDHEN, CDR2 SYDVKM. The CDR3 has 15 amino acids. V was clipped by 6 bases and J by 1 base, with 15 bases between them. Here the CDR3 reads CASSPPKGLNYGYTF. Written as DNA, the CDR3 is TGTGCCAGCAGCCCCCCCAAGGGGCTTAACTATGGCTACACCTTC.

The V and J genes are TRBV11-2 and TRBJ2-1; 10 bases line up with TRBD2. The CDR3 has 17 amino acids. Trimming took 6 bases from V and 1 from J; bases not matched to a gene: 9. Germline values: CDR1 SGHAT, CDR2 FQNNGV. CDR3 sequence (DNA): TGTGCCAGCAGTAATGGTGGGACTAGCGCTTCCTACAATGAGCAGTTCTTC. Translation: CASSNGGTSASYNEQFF.

J is TRBJ2-1 and V is TRBV30, with 9 positions matching TRBD2. The V gene end was trimmed by 3 bases and the J gene end by 0 bases; junction bases not matched to a gene: 6. The germline V gene has CDR1 GTSNPN and CDR2 SVGIG (reference sequence). The CDR3 is made up of 16 amino acids. The CDR3 DNA is TGTGCCTGGAGCGGGGGCGGGAGGGCCTCCTACAATGAGCAGTTCTTC. This sequence encodes CAWSGGGRASYNEQFF.

This chain connects TRBV2 to TRBJ2-3; D uncertain. Germline CDR1 is SNHLY and CDR2 is FYNNEI. This CDR3 spans 11 amino acids. Trimming shortened V by 2 bases and J by 5 bases, and 2 bases separated the two germline ends. CDR3 DNA: TGTGCCAGCAGTGAAAAAGATACGCAGTATTTT. It encodes CASSEKDTQYF.

The V gene is TRBV5-4, the J gene TRBJ2-1; unclear D gene. The CDR3 sequence is 15 residues long. Germline CDR1 reads SGHNT; CDR2 reads YYREEE (reference sequence). The germline V and J ends were trimmed by 0 bases and 1 base, with 8 bases remaining between them. The CDR3 DNA is TGTGCCAGCAGCTTGGAAGGGTTTTCCTACAATGAGCAGTTCTTC. Its protein product is CASSLEGFSYNEQFF.

The rearrangement links TRBV18 to TRBJ2-7, with 11 bases that match TRBD2. The CDR3 totals 15 residues. Trimming at V came to 3 bases and at J to 5 bases, leaving 6 bases not matched to a gene. Germline lookup yields CDR1 KGHSH and CDR2 LQKENI. The CDR3 DNA is TGTGCCAGCTCACCGGGACTAGCGGTTAGGAACGAGCAGTACTTC. It codes for CASSPGLAVRNEQYF.

This clone showed up just once. The rearrangement joins TRBV28 to TRBJ1-2; 8 bases align to TRBD1. The CDR3 is made up of 18 amino acids. Germline values: CDR1 MDHEN, CDR2 SYDVKM. V lost 5 bases to trimming and J lost 3 bases; unmatched junction nucleotides: 17. The CDR3 bases are TGTGCCAGCAGTCCCTCAAGACAGGGGCGCACCTTCGACTATGGCTACACCTTC. As protein: CASSPSRQGRTFDYGYTF.

The genes are TRBV28 and TRBJ2-7; 8 bases map to TRBD1. CDR1 and CDR2 (germline): MDHEN, SYDVKM. The CDR3 is 15 amino acids. V was pared by 5 bases and J by 6 bases, with 12 bases of the junction left unmatched. The CDR3 region is CASSPGDRLVGEQYF. The CDR3, as DNA: TGTGCCAGCAGTCCTGGGGACAGGTTAGTTGGCGAGCAGTACTTC.